This TCR beta chain comes out of a study of blood T cell repertoires in COVID-19. Study context: Sources were T cells, B-cell-depleted T cells, or PBMCs; the material itself was cDNA or gDNA.

Sequencing was performed with immunoSEQ multiplex PCR; in TCRdb, only in-frame clones are kept and a portion is missing. The sample yields tens of thousands of clones, around 90% seen once. Unmatched junction bases numbered 4, after V lost 7 bases and J lost 5 bases. This CDR3 spans 12 amino acids. Germline values: CDR1 MNHNY, CDR2 SVGAGI (reference sequence). V gene TRBV6-6 combines with J gene TRBJ1-1; TRBD1 aligns across 7 bases. This receptor was taken from a man aged 45-60 years with active COVID-19. Sequenced input: peripheral blood. CDR3 DNA sequence: TGTGCCAGCATGACAGGGACGACTGAAGCTTTCTTT. Amino acids: CASMTGTTEAFF.